This TCR beta chain was documented in a study of identical twins (dated by TCRdb to about 2016). The study in broad terms: TCR alpha and beta repertoires from monozygotic twins, unrelated adults of various ages and cord blood were deep-sequenced to test whether fetal clonotypes persist. To rule out contamination, the twin experiments were replicated at different times with different library preparation protocols.

General conclusions and limits of the study: Abundant cord blood beta clonotypes carried fewer insertions; young adult naive repertoires showed a weaker similar trend, while memory repertoires showed none. Excess twin sharing in beta out-of-frame sequences was weaker because fewer shared sequences lowered the signal-to-noise ratio. Zero-insertion analyses could be partly confounded by invariant T cells such as MAIT and iNKT, although diverse VJ usage argued against such confounding for most clonotypes. Conclusions relied on cross-sectional statistical analysis, since the same donors could not be followed over many years. In monozygotic twins, out-of-frame TCR alpha sharing was systematically underestimated by recombination models, although the models agreed with sharing between unrelated individuals. Out-of-frame TCR alpha sequences shared between twins showed an excess of low generation-probability sequences compared with coincidental sharing between unrelated individuals.

The germline ends are 13 bases apart after V is trimmed by 6 bases and J by 2 bases. Via the germline V gene, CDR1 is MGHDK and CDR2 SYGVNS. The CDR3 starts with the cysteine, ends with the phenylalanine, and has 14 residues. Left in the record is the CDR3 DNA by itself, 42 bases read in frame from the first base. This clonotype was picked up a small number of times. No cognate antigen has been identified for it. The sample holds no much larger clone one base away, and base qualities are not on file. All donors were healthy Caucasians. The method was 5' RACE. The sequencing machine was an Illumina HiSeq 2000. A universal primer binding site was added through template switching, and the final cDNA carried a unique molecular identifier so that TCR cDNA molecules could be counted accurately. Specific primers in the conserved constant-segment region were used to synthesize first-strand cDNA for TCR alpha and beta chains. Each cDNA library was double barcoded, with a SMART-Mk sample barcode plus Illumina barcodes, to control for contamination. Two successive PCR steps introduced TruSeq adapter sequences along with Illumina sample barcodes. The TCR alpha and beta cDNA libraries were sequenced on the Illumina HiSeq platform using custom primers. Under the source paper's analysis protocol: Unique molecular identifiers were extracted from raw reads with MiGEC, and CDR3 positions were determined with MiXCR. Recombination models were inferred per individual with the repgenHMM and IGoR tools using an EM algorithm. Shared clonotype analysis was performed with the tcR package in R, normalizing sharing by the product of cloneset sizes. Out-of-frame nonproductive sequences were analyzed to study raw recombination free of thymic and clonal selection effects. The public reads were run again by TCRdb, first through fastp at Q25 and then through MiXCR, and only productive beta chains were kept. Each record represents a unique CDR3 protein, reported with the most common genes and DNA among its rows. TCRdb assigned the V and J calls; the authors' analysis was not used. This sample gives about 1.7 million distinct CDR3 sequences in total; around a third of them show up just once. The ten largest clonotypes hold about 0.27% of the sample.

Sequencing was carried out using cord blood. This sequence was found in a newborn girl in good health. The sequence joins TRBV25-1 to TRBJ1-1; the D gene is perhaps TRBD1, from 6 matching bases. At the DNA level, the sequence is TGTGCCAGCAGAGGCGGGGGGGCCAACACTGAAGCTTTCTTT. Its amino acids are CASRGGGANTEAFF.